This is a list of T cell receptor beta chains from one sample in a study of vaccination and CD4 T cells after COVID-19. Their antigen targets remain unknown. TCRdb reanalysed the PCR reads using MiXCR and keeps one entry per CDR3 protein. The sample has about 23,000 distinct CDR3 sequences, around 30% seen once. Material: CD4+ T cells from blood, cultured in vitro, obtained about 7 months after SARS-CoV-2 vaccination. All receptors come from a human donor who had recovered from COVID-19. Each CDR3 is given with its conserved first and last residue. The D gene is left open where the match is weak. Rows give clone size only sometimes, using once, few, many, or a class for an expanded clone.

>TRBJ2-5|TRBV6-5|.|TRBD2
TGTGCCAGCAGTTACTCCCCCGGACTAGCGGGAGGACAAGAGACCCAGTACTTC
CASSYSPGLAGGQETQYF
>TRBJ2-5|TRBV20-1|.|.
TGCAGTGCTAGGGTCAGAGGGGTAATTGAGACCCAGTACTTC
CSARVRGVIETQYF
>TRBJ1-6|TRBV21-1|.|.
TGTGCCAGCAGCAAAGCAGGCGGGGCTGCTTCACCCCTCCACTTT
CASSKAGGAASPLHF
>TRBJ1-1|TRBV7-6|.|.
TGTGCCAGCAGCCGCCTTGGGGTAGGGAACACTGAAGCTTTCTTT
CASSRLGVGNTEAFF
>TRBJ1-2|TRBV5-1|.|TRBD1
TGCGCCAGCAGCTCAACTGGACAGGGCTATGGCTACACCTTC
CASSSTGQGYGYTF
>TRBJ2-5|TRBV27|.|TRBD2
TGTGCCAGCAGGAAGACTAGCGGGAGGGCCGAGGAGACCCAGTACTTC
CASRKTSGRAEETQYF
>TRBJ2-1|TRBV20-1|.|TRBD2
TGCAGTGCTAGCATGGGACTAGTAGTAAATGAGCAGTTCTTC
CSASMGLVVNEQFF
>TRBJ2-3|TRBV20-1|.|TRBD1
TGCAGTGCTAGAGATCGGGCCTCGAAGCACAGGGGAAGAGCCCTAGATACGCAGTATTTT
CSARDRASKHRGRALDTQYF
>TRBJ2-7|TRBV5-1|.|.
TGCGCCAGCAGCTTGCTAGGATCATACGAGCAGTACTTC
CASSLLGSYEQYF
>TRBJ2-7|TRBV20-1|few|TRBD2
TGCAGTGGGTTAGCGGGAACCGAGCAGTACTTC
CSGLAGTEQYF
>TRBJ1-2|TRBV25-1|.|.
TGTGCCAGTAGGAGGGGAAACTATGGCTACACCTTC
CASRRGNYGYTF
>TRBJ2-5|TRBV2|.|.
TGTGCCAGCAGTCAAGATACTCAAGAGACCCAGTACTTC
CASSQDTQETQYF
>TRBJ2-3|TRBV7-2|.|TRBD2
TGTGCCAGCAGACCGGGGGGGGGCACAGATACGCAGTATTTT
CASRPGGGTDTQYF
>TRBJ1-6|TRBV4-2|.|TRBD1
TGTGCCAGCAGCCAAGATCGGGACAGGGGTGAAAATAATTCACCCCTCCACTTT
CASSQDRDRGENNSPLHF
>TRBJ2-3|TRBV20-1|.|TRBD2
TGCAGTGCTCGACTAGCGGGCAGCACAGATACGCAGTATTTT
CSARLAGSTDTQYF
>TRBJ2-1|TRBV7-8|.|TRBD2
TGTGCCAGCAGCACGAGACTAGCGGGTAAGGATTACAATGAGCAGTTCTTC
CASSTRLAGKDYNEQFF
>TRBJ2-1|TRBV11-3|.|TRBD2
TGTGCCAGCAGCTTGAGCCGAGGACTAGCGGGAATCAATGAGCAGTTCTTC
CASSLSRGLAGINEQFF
>TRBJ2-7|TRBV20-1|.|TRBD2
TGCAGTGCACCCTACCCCGGACTAGCGGGAAACGAGCAGTACTTC
CSAPYPGLAGNEQYF
>TRBJ2-7|TRBV20-1|.|.
TGCAGTGCCCAGTACGGGGGAGGTTACTACGAGCAGTACTTC
CSAQYGGGYYEQYF
>TRBJ1-1|TRBV25-1|.|.
TGTGCCAGCATAAACACAGTGAACACTGAAGCTTTCTTT
CASINTVNTEAFF
>TRBJ1-6|TRBV4-2|.|.
TGTGCCAGCAGCCAAACCCAAGGGGAGAACTCCTATAATTCACCCCTCCACTTT
CASSQTQGENSYNSPLHF
>TRBJ2-1|TRBV7-3|.|.
TGTGCCAGCAGCTCCACCGGGACTTCCTCCAATGAGCAGTTCTTC
CASSSTGTSSNEQFF
>TRBJ2-3|TRBV6-1|.|.
TGTGCCAGCAGTAAACAGGGAAATACGCAGTATTTT
CASSKQGNTQYF
>TRBJ2-1|TRBV29-1|.|.
TGCAGCGTTGAAGATTGGAGGGACAATGAGCAGTTCTTC
CSVEDWRDNEQFF
>TRBJ1-2|TRBV6-4|.|.
TGTGCCAGCAGCGACCAGGGGAGAGGCTACACCTTC
CASSDQGRGYTF
>TRBJ2-3|TRBV7-2|.|.
TGTGCCAGCAGCTTAGAGGCAGATACGCAGTATTTT
CASSLEADTQYF
>TRBJ2-7|TRBV21-1|few|.
TGTGCCAGCAGCAAAGCGCGAGGGACTACGGCTAGCGGGACGTTCTACGAGCAGTACTTC
CASSKARGTTASGTFYEQYF
>TRBJ2-7|TRBV6-5|.|.
TGTGCCAGCAGTTACAGCAGCGCGTCCTACGAGCAGTACTTC
CASSYSSASYEQYF
>TRBJ2-5|TRBV24-1|medium-sized|.
TGTGCCACCAACAGTGGGGGACAAGAGACCCAGTACTTC
CATNSGGQETQYF
>TRBJ2-7|TRBV7-8|medium-sized|.
TGTGCCAGCAGCTATTCGGGATGGGTGGCGAGCTCCTACGAGCAGTACTTC
CASSYSGWVASSYEQYF
>TRBJ2-3|TRBV20-1|.|.
TGCAGTGTTGGGGGTGGCACAGATACGCAGTATTTT
CSVGGGTDTQYF
>TRBJ1-5|TRBV20-1|.|.
TGCAGTGCTAGAGTTGCAAATCAGCCCCAGCATTTT
CSARVANQPQHF
>TRBJ1-2|TRBV6-1|.|.
TGTGCCAGCAGTGAAGAGTTCTATGGCTACACCTTC
CASSEEFYGYTF
>TRBJ1-5|TRBV24-1|few|.
TGTGCCACCAGTGACTCCCAGGGCCATAGCAATCAGCCCCAGCATTTT
CATSDSQGHSNQPQHF
>TRBJ2-5|TRBV20-1|large|.
TGCAGTGCCCGAGGGGGGGGCGAGACCCAAGAGACCCAGTACTTC
CSARGGGETQETQYF
>TRBJ2-1|TRBV20-1|medium-sized|TRBD2
TGCAGTGCTAGACTCGGGAGGACGGGATACAATGAGCAGTTCTTC
CSARLGRTGYNEQFF
>TRBJ2-5|TRBV27|few|.
TGTGCCAGCAGTTTCCGTGACAGACAAGAGACCCAGTACTTC
CASSFRDRQETQYF
>TRBJ2-1|TRBV28|.|.
TGTGCCAGCAGGGTAGCGGTTGAGCAGTTCTTC
CASRVAVEQFF
>TRBJ2-7|TRBV7-6|.|.
TGTGCCAGCAGCTTAGAATACTCCTACGAGCAGTACTTC
CASSLEYSYEQYF
>TRBJ2-7|TRBV7-9|few|.
TGTGCCAGCAGCTTCGGGGACGCCTACGAGCAGTACTTC
CASSFGDAYEQYF
>TRBJ2-5|TRBV6-1|.|TRBD2
TGTGCCAGCAGTGGACTAGCGGGAGGGGTTCAAGAGACCCAGTACTTC
CASSGLAGGVQETQYF
>TRBJ2-7|TRBV28|.|TRBD1
TGTGCCAGCAGTTTCCTCGGACAGGCGGCCAACGAGCAGTACTTC
CASSFLGQAANEQYF
>TRBJ2-7|TRBV6-1|few|.
TGTGCCACTTCAAGGGGAGGGGGGAACTACGAGCAGTACTTC
CATSRGGGNYEQYF
>TRBJ2-6|TRBV19|.|.
TGTGCCAGTAAATATTCAGATGGGGCCAACGTCCTGACTTTC
CASKYSDGANVLTF
>TRBJ2-5|TRBV6-1|.|TRBD2
TGTGCCAGCAGTGAAGGGGTACTAGCGGGGCAAGAGACCCAGTACTTC
CASSEGVLAGQETQYF
>TRBJ1-1|TRBV29-1|few|.
TGCAGCGTTGGCCAGGCGGGGACTGAAGCTTTCTTT
CSVGQAGTEAFF
>TRBJ1-3|TRBV7-9|.|.
TGTGCCAGCAGCAACTCTGGAAACACCATATATTTT
CASSNSGNTIYF
>TRBJ1-6|TRBV28|few|.
TGTGCCAGCAGCCGACAGTCTCTTGGGGATTCACCCCTCCACTTT
CASSRQSLGDSPLHF